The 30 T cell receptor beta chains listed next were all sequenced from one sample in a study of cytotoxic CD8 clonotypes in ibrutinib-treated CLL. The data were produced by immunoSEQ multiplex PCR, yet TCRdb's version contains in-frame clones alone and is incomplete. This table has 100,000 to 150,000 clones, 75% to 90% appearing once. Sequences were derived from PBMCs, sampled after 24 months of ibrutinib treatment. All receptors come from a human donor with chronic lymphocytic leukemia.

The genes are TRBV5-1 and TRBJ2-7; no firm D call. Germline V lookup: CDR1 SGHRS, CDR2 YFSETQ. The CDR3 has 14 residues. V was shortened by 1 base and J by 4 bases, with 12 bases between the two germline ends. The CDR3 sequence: CASSLYLDAYEQYF. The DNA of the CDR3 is TGCGCCAGCAGCTTGTACCTGGACGCATACGAGCAGTACTTC.

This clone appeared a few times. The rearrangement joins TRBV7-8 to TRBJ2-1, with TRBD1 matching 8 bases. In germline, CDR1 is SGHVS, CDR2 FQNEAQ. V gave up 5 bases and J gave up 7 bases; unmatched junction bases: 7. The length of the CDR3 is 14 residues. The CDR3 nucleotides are TGTGCCAGCAGCCCTCGGACAGGGAAGAATGAGCAGTTCTTC. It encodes CASSPRTGKNEQFF. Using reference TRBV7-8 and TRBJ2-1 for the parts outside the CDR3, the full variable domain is GAGVSQSPRYKVAKRGQDVALRCDPISGHVSLFWYQQALGQGPEFLTYFQNEAQLDKSGLPSDRFFAERPEGSVSTLKIQRTQQEDSAVYLCASSPRTGKNEQFFGPGTRLTVL.

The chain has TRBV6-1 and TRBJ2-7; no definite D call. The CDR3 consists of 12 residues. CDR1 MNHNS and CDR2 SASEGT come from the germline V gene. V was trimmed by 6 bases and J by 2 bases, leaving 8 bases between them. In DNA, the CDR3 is TGTGCCAGCAGCACAGTTACCTACGAGCAGTACTTC. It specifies CASSTVTYEQYF.

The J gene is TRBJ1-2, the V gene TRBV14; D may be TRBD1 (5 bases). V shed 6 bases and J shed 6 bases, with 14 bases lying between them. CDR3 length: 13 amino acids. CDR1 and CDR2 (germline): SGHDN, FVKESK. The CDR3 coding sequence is TGTGCCAGCAGAGGGGCAGTAGGCGATGGCTACACCTTC. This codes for CASRGAVGDGYTF.

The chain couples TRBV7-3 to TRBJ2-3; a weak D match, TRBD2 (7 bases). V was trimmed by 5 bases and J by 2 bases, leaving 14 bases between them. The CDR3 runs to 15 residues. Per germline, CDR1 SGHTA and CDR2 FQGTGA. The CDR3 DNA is TGTGCCAGCAGCCTTGGGGGGGCCGCCACAGATACGCAGTATTTT. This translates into CASSLGGAATDTQYF. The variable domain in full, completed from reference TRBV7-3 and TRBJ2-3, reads GAGVSQTPSNKVTEKGKYVELRCDPISGHTALYWYRQSLGQGPEFLIYFQGTGAADDSGLPNDRFFAVRPEGSVSTLKIQRTERGDSAVYLCASSLGGAATDTQYFGPGTRLTVL.

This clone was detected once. The CDR3 DNA reads TGTGCCAGCAGCCGACAGGGTATAGACTATGGCTACACCTTC. Amino acids: CASSRQGIDYGYTF. This chain links TRBV27 with TRBJ1-2; 7 bases are a match to TRBD1. This CDR3 region has 14 residues. V was clipped by 6 bases and J by 3 bases; unmatched bases: 7. The germline CDR1 and CDR2 sequences are MNHEY and SMNVEV (reference sequence).

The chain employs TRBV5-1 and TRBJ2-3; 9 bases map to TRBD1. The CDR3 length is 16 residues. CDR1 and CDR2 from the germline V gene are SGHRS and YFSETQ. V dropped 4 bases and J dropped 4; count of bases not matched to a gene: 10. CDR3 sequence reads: CASSPIRGQGSDTQYF. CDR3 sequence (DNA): TGCGCCAGCAGCCCCATAAGGGGACAGGGATCAGATACGCAGTATTTT.

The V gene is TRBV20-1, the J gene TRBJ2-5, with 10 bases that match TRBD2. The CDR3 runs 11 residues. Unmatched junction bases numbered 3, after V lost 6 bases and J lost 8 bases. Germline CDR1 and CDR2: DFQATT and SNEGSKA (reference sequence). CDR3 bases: TGCAGTGCCCTAGCGGGAGTTACCCAGTACTTC. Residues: CSALAGVTQYF.

CDR3 sequence reads: CASSQKEGRSEQFF. Written as DNA, the CDR3 is TGTGCCAGCAGCCAGAAGGAGGGGCGATCCGAGCAGTTCTTC. This sequence joins TRBV5-4 and TRBJ2-1; D may be TRBD2 (6 bases). This CDR3 is built from 14 residues. The V gene lost 4 bases and the J gene lost 10 bases, with 18 bases spanning the gap. Per germline, CDR1 SGHNT and CDR2 YYREEE (reference sequence).

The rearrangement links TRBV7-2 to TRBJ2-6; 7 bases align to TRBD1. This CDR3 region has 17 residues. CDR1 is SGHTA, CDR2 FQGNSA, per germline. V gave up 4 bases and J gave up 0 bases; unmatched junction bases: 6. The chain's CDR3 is CASSYGQVGSGANVLTF. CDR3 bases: TGTGCCAGCAGCTACGGACAGGTTGGCTCTGGGGCCAACGTCCTGACTTTC.

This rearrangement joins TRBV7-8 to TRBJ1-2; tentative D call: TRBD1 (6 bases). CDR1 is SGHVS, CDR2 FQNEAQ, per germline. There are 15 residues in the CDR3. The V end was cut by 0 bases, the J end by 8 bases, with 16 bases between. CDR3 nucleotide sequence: TGTGCCAGCAGCTTAGCGCTATCAGGGGCTTTAGGCTACACCTTC. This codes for CASSLALSGALGYTF.

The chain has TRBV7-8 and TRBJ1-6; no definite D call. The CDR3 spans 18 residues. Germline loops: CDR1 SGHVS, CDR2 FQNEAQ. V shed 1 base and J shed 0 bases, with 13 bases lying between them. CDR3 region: CASSLELGESSYNSPLHF. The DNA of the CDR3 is TGTGCCAGCAGCTTAGAGCTCGGGGAGAGCTCCTATAATTCACCCCTCCACTTT.

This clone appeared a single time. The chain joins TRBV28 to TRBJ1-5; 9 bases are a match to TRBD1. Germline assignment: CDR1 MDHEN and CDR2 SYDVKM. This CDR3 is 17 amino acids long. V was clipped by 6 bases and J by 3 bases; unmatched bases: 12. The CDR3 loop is CASSTASGTGYNQPQHF. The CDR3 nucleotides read TGTGCCAGCAGCACCGCCTCCGGGACAGGGTACAATCAGCCCCAGCATTTT. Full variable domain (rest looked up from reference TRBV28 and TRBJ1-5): DVKVTQSSRYLVKRTGEKVFLECVQDMDHENMFWYRQDPGLGLRLIYFSYDVKMKEKGDIPEGYSVSREKKERFSLILESASTNQTSMYLCASSTASGTGYNQPQHFGDGTRLSIL.

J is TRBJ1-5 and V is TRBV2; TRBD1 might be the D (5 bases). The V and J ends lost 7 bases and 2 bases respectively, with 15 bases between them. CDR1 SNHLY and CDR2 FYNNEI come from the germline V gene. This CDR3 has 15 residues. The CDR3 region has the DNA TGTGCCAGCAAGGGGCAACAGTTGGGCAATCAGCCCCAGCATTTT. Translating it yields CASKGQQLGNQPQHF.

This CDR3 reads CASSPQTGQGPQHF. For the CDR3, the DNA is TGTGCCAGCTCACCACAGACAGGGCAGGGGCCCCAGCATTTT. This chain joins TRBV18 and TRBJ1-5; 7 bases align to TRBD1. The V and J ends lost 1 base and 9 bases, in that order; junction bases with no gene match: 6. Germline lookup yields CDR1 KGHSH and CDR2 LQKENI. CDR3 length: 14 amino acids.

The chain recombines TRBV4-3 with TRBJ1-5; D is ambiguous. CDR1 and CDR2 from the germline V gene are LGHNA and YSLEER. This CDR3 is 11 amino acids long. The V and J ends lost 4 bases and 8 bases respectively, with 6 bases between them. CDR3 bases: TGCGCCAGCAGCCGAGTGAAGCCCCAGCATTTT. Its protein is CASSRVKPQHF.

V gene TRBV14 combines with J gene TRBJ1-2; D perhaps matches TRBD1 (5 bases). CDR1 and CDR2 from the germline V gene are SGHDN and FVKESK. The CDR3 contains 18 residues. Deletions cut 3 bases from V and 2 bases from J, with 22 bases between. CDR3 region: CASSQWLGRRKGNYGYTF. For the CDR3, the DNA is TGTGCCAGCAGCCAGTGGTTGGGACGGAGGAAAGGAAACTATGGCTACACCTTC.

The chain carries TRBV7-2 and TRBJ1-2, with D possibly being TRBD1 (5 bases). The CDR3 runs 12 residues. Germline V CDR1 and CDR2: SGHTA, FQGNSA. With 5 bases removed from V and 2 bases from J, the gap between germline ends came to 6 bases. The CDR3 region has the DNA TGTGCCAGCAGCCGGGGGAACTATGGCTACACCTTC. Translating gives CASSRGNYGYTF.

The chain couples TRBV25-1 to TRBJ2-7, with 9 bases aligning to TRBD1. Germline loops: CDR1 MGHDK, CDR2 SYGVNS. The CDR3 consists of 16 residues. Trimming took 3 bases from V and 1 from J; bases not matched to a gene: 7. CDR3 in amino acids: CASSEAGQGKSYEQYF. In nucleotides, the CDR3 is TGTGCCAGCAGTGAGGCCGGACAGGGGAAGTCCTACGAGCAGTACTTC.

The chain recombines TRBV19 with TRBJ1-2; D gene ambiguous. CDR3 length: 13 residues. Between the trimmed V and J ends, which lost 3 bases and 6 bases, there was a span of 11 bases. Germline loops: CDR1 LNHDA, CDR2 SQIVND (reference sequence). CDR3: CASSMGLFDGYTF. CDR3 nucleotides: TGTGCCAGTAGTATGGGTCTATTCGATGGCTACACCTTC.

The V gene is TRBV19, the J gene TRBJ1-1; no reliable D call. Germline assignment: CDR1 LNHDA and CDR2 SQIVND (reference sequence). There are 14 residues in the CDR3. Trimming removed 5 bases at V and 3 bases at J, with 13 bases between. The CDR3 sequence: CASSFNLGDTEAFF. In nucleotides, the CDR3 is TGTGCCAGTAGTTTTAATCTCGGGGACACTGAAGCTTTCTTT.

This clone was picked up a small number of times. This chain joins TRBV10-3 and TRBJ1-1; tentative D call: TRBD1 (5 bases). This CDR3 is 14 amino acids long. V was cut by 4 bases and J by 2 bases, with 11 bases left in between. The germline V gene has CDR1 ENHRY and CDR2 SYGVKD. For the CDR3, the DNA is TGTGCCATCAGTGCGAGACAGCCCAACACTGAAGCTTTCTTT. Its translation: CAISARQPNTEAFF.

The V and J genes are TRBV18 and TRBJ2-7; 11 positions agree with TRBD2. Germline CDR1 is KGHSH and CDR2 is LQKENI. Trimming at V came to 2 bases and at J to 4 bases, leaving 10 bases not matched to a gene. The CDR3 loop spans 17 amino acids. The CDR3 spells CASSPTQLTSGVYEQYF. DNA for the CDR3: TGTGCCAGCTCACCAACACAATTGACTAGCGGGGTTTACGAGCAGTACTTC.

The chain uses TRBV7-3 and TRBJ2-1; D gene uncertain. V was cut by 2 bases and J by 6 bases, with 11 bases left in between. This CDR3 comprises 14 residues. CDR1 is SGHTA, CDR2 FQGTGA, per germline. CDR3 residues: CASSLYVARNEQFF. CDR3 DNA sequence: TGTGCCAGCAGCTTATATGTGGCCCGCAATGAGCAGTTCTTC.

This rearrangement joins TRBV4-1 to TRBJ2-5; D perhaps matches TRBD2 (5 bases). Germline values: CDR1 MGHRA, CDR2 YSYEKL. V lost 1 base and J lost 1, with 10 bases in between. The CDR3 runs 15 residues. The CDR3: CASSQGARVQETQYF. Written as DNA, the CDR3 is TGCGCCAGCAGCCAAGGGGCGAGGGTCCAAGAGACCCAGTACTTC.

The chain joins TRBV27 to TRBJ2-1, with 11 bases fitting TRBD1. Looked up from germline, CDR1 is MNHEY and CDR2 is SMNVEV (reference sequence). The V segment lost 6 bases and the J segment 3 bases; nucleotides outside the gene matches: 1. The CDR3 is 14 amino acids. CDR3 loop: CASSGTGGYNEQFF. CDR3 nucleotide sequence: TGTGCCAGCAGCGGGACAGGGGGCTACAATGAGCAGTTCTTC.

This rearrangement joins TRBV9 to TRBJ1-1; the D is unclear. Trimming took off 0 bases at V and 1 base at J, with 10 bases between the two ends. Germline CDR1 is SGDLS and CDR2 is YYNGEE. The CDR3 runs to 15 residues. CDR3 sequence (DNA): TGTGCCAGCAGCGTAGCGATTACAGCGAACACTGAAGCTTTCTTT. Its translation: CASSVAITANTEAFF.

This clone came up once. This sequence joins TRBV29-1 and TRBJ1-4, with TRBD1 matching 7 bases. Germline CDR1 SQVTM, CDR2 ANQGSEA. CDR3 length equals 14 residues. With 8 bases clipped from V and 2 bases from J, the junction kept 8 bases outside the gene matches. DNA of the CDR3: TGCAGCATTAACAGGGGCGGTACTAATGAAAAACTGTTTTTT. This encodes CSINRGGTNEKLFF.

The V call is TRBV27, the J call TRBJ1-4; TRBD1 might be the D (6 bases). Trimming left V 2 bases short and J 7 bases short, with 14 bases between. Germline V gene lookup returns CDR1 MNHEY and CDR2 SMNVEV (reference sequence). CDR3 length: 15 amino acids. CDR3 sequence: CASSLPAGASEKLFF. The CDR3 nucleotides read TGTGCCAGCAGTTTACCGGCGGGGGCGAGTGAAAAACTGTTTTTT.

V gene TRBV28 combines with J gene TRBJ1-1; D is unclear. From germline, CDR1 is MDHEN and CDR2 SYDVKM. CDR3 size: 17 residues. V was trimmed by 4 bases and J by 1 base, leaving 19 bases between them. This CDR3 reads CASSSPALGQANTEAFF. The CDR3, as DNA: TGTGCCAGCAGTTCTCCCGCCCTCGGGCAGGCGAACACTGAAGCTTTCTTT.